The 16 T cell receptor delta chains below all came from one sample that was sequenced in a study of delta chains in infants with herpesvirus infections. TCR cDNA was made from PBMC RNA with gamma- and delta-chain-specific primers. TCRdb fed the RT-PCR reads to CATT. The sample includes approximately 800 delta-chain clones, more than 30% seen only once; the top ten take about 22%. The input for sequencing was peripheral blood, taken at time point 2 of longitudinal follow-up. These receptors originate from a human donor who was a Ugandan infant, either HIV-exposed or HIV-unexposed (not recorded which).

Comment on this clone: It differs at one base from a far larger clone, so likely a read error. The chain uses TRDV1 and TRDJ1; TRDD3 matches at 10 bases. This CDR3 comprises 23 residues. Germline-derived CDR1 and CDR2 are TSWWSYY and QGS. With 6 bases clipped from V and 1 base from J, the junction kept 29 bases outside the gene matches. Here the CDR3 DNA reads TGTGCTCTTGGCGGCGCCCCTACTCACTACTGGGGGATCCACGCGTTAGGCACCGATAAACTCATCTTT. Its protein is CALGGAPTHYWGIHALGTDKLIF.

For this clone: A single base is all that separates this from a far larger clone, so a read error is likely. The J gene is TRDJ1, the V gene TRDV2; the match to TRDD3 covers 11 bases. Losses at the gene ends were 5 bases for V and 3 bases for J; bases not matched to a gene: 7. CDR1 and CDR2 (germline): GEAIGNYY, EKD. The CDR3 is 15 amino acids. The DNA of the CDR3 is TGTGCCTGTGGCACGGTGGGGGATACGGCCGATAAACTCATCTTT. Protein sequence: CACGTVGDTADKLIF.

This clone is termed large. This chain uses TRDV1 with TRDJ1, with a tentative D call TRDD3 (5 bases). The V end lost 2 bases, the J end lost 0 bases, and 13 bases lay between the germline ends. The germline CDR1 and CDR2 sequences are TSWWSYY and QGS. This CDR3 is built from 16 residues. CDR3 bases: TGTGCTCTTGGGGAAACGCGGGATTGGAACACCGATAAACTCATCTTT. This codes for CALGETRDWNTDKLIF.

This clone has a single count. The chain joins TRDV1 to TRDJ1; tentatively, D is TRDD2 or TRDD3 (5 bases each). Trimming took 2 bases from V and 8 from J, leaving 27 bases between them. CDR3 length: 18 residues. The V gene's germline CDR1 is TSWWSYY and CDR2 QGS. In nucleotides, the CDR3 is TGTGCTCTTGGGGAAGAAACCCTTCTAGATACTGGTGGCTGCAAACTCATCTTT. Its translation: CALGEETLLDTGGCKLIF.

The rearrangement links TRDV2 to TRDJ3, with 13 bases matching TRDD3. From germline, CDR1 is GEAIGNYY and CDR2 EKD. V lost 4 bases and J lost 0; bases outside the gene matches: 5. The CDR3 runs to 19 residues. The CDR3 region is CACEELGDTSSWDTRQMFF. DNA for the CDR3: TGTGCCTGTGAAGAACTGGGGGATACGAGCTCCTGGGACACCCGACAGATGTTTTTC.

For this clone: Since a far larger clone is one base different, this is likely a read error. This chain links TRDV1 with TRDJ1, with D perhaps matching TRDD3 (5 bases). Germline-derived CDR1 and CDR2 are TSWWSYY and QGS. The CDR3 covers 26 residues. V lost 0 bases, J lost 0 bases, and 41 bases lay in between. CDR3 residues: CALGELWPYYGGGVGQELQYTDKLIF. In nucleotides, the CDR3 is TGTGCTCTTGGGGAACTATGGCCTTACTACGGTGGTGGGGTGGGGCAGGAGCTTCAGTACACCGATAAACTCATCTTT.

Regarding this clone: A clone one base away is much larger, so this may be a read error. The chain links TRDV2 to TRDJ1, with 11 bases lining up with TRDD3. V lost 2 bases to trimming and J lost 6 bases; unmatched junction nucleotides: 10. CDR1 GEAIGNYY and CDR2 EKD come from the germline V gene. The CDR3 is made up of 16 amino acids. The CDR3 is CACDIVGDTRVNKLIF. The CDR3 nucleotides read TGTGCCTGTGACATTGTGGGGGATACGCGCGTCAATAAACTCATCTTT.

The V and J genes are TRDV2 and TRDJ1; TRDD3 matches 12 bases. The CDR3 runs to 17 residues. J was trimmed by 3 bases and V by 0 bases; bases with no gene match: 7. Looked up from germline, CDR1 is GEAIGNYY and CDR2 is EKD. The CDR3 DNA follows: TGTGCCTGTGACACCATTACTGGGGGATACAACGCCGATAAACTCATCTTT. Translation gives CACDTITGGYNADKLIF.

In its sample, this clone is large. This rearrangement joins TRAV38-2/DV8 to TRDJ1, with 8 bases that match TRDD3. The CDR3 is 12 residues long. With V trimmed by 9 bases and J by 10 bases, 11 bases remained unmatched. Germline-derived CDR1 and CDR2 are TSESDYY and QEAYKQQN. The CDR3 coding sequence is TGTGCTTCTCCCGAACAATGGGGGATACTCATCTTT. As protein: CASPEQWGILIF.

This clone qualifies as large. The rearrangement links TRDV3 to TRDJ1, with a weak D call TRDD3 (5 bases). The CDR3 length is 12 residues. The germline V gene encodes CDR1 TVYSNPD and CDR2 GDNSRS (reference sequence). Deletions cut 5 bases from V and 0 bases from J, with 10 bases between. The CDR3 region is CAAYWYTDKLIF. The CDR3 coding sequence is TGTGCCGCGTACTGGTACACCGATAAACTCATCTTT. Full variable domain (rest looked up from reference TRDV3 and TRDJ1): CDKVTQSSPDQTVASGSEVVLLCTYDTVYSNPDLFWYRIRPDYSFQFVFYGDNSRSEGADFTQGRFSVKHILTQKAFHLVISPVRTEDSATYYCAAYWYTDKLIFGKGTRVTVEP.

Of note for this clone: One base away lies a much larger clone, so this may be a sequencing read error. This chain joins TRDV2 and TRDJ1; TRDD3 agrees at 10 bases. The V gene's germline CDR1 is GEAIGNYY and CDR2 EKD. CDR3 length: 15 residues. CDR3 in DNA: TGTGCCTGTGCGATCCTGGGGGATAGTCCCGATAAACTCACCTTT. Protein product: CACAILGDSPDKLTF.

Details on this clone: This may stem from a read error, because a much larger clone lies one nucleotide away. V usage is TRDV2 and J usage is TRDJ3; 12 positions match TRDD3. From germline, CDR1 is GEAIGNYY and CDR2 EKD. This CDR3 spans 18 amino acids. DNA for the CDR3: TGTGCCTGTGACACCGTACTGGGGGATACCTGGGACACCCGACAGATTTTTTTC. Its translation: CACDTVLGDTWDTRQIFF.

This clone appeared once. The genes are TRDV1 and TRDJ1; 9 bases map to TRDD2. The CDR3 totals 22 residues. CDR1 is TSWWSYY and CDR2 is QGS in the germline V gene. V lost 1 base, J lost 2 bases, and 23 bases stayed unmatched. The CDR3 is CALGEPAFLRAGHSWGTDKLIF. The CDR3 DNA reads TGTGCTCTTGGGGAACCGGCCTTCCTACGTGCCGGCCACTCCTGGGGGACCGATAAACTCATCTTT.

With respect to this clone: One base away lies a much larger clone, so this may be a sequencing read error. The V call is TRDV2, the J call TRDJ2, with 8 bases lining up with TRDD3. The length of the CDR3 is 19 residues. The J segment lost 1 base and the V segment lost 0 bases, leaving 12 bases of the junction unmatched. Germline values: CDR1 GEAIGNYY, CDR2 EKD. CDR3 sequence: CACDTLSGDTVGLTAQLFF. The CDR3 DNA reads as TGTGCCTGTGACACCTTATCTGGGGATACAGTGGGTTTGACAGCACAACTCTTCTTT.

This clone is deemed large (0.1 to 1%). The J gene is TRDJ1, the V gene TRDV1, with D possibly called TRDD2 or TRDD3 (5 bases each). Looked up from germline, CDR1 is TSWWSYY and CDR2 is QGS. The CDR3 is 24 amino acids. Trimming took off 3 bases at V and 2 bases at J, with 40 bases between the two ends. CDR3 residues: CALGDPHIGVSSPAWGGRTDKLIF. The CDR3 DNA follows: TGTGCTCTTGGGGATCCTCACATCGGGGTTTCCTCTCCAGCGTGGGGAGGTCGGACCGATAAACTCATCTTT.

In this sample, this clone turned up a few times. The chain carries TRDV1 and TRDJ1, with 10 bases matching TRDD3. Germline trimming cut 5 bases from V and 4 bases from J; bases unmatched to any gene: 19. Germline assignment: CDR1 TSWWSYY and CDR2 QGS. The CDR3 covers 19 residues. The CDR3 region is CALGSFGTGGFVRIDKLIF. As DNA, the CDR3 is TGTGCTCTTGGGAGCTTCGGTACTGGGGGATTTGTCCGGATCGATAAACTCATCTTT.